This T cell receptor (beta chain) originates from a study of blood T cell repertoires in COVID-19. As processed by the authors: Amplified reference gene primers provided the basis for estimating nucleated cell counts. TCRdb keeps only in-frame clones here, not all; method: immunoSEQ multiplex PCR. The DNA was the basis for D and trimming; V, J and clone size are from that table. Found here are fewer than 350,000 clones, almost 90% of them singletons; the top ten hold approximately 1.5%. This CDR3 comprises 13 residues. The germline V gene has CDR1 LGHDT and CDR2 YNNKEL (reference sequence). Germline trimming cut 10 bases from V and 1 base from J; bases unmatched to any gene: 4.

The sequenced material came from PBMCs or T cells enriched from blood (not recorded which). The receptor comes from a woman in her late teens or twenties with acute COVID-19. The chain joins TRBV3-1 (or the pseudogene TRBV3-2) to TRBJ2-7; 10 positions agree with TRBD1. The CDR3 here is CATRTGGSYEQYF. CDR3 sequence (DNA): TGTGCCACCAGGACAGGGGGTTCCTACGAGCAGTACTTC.